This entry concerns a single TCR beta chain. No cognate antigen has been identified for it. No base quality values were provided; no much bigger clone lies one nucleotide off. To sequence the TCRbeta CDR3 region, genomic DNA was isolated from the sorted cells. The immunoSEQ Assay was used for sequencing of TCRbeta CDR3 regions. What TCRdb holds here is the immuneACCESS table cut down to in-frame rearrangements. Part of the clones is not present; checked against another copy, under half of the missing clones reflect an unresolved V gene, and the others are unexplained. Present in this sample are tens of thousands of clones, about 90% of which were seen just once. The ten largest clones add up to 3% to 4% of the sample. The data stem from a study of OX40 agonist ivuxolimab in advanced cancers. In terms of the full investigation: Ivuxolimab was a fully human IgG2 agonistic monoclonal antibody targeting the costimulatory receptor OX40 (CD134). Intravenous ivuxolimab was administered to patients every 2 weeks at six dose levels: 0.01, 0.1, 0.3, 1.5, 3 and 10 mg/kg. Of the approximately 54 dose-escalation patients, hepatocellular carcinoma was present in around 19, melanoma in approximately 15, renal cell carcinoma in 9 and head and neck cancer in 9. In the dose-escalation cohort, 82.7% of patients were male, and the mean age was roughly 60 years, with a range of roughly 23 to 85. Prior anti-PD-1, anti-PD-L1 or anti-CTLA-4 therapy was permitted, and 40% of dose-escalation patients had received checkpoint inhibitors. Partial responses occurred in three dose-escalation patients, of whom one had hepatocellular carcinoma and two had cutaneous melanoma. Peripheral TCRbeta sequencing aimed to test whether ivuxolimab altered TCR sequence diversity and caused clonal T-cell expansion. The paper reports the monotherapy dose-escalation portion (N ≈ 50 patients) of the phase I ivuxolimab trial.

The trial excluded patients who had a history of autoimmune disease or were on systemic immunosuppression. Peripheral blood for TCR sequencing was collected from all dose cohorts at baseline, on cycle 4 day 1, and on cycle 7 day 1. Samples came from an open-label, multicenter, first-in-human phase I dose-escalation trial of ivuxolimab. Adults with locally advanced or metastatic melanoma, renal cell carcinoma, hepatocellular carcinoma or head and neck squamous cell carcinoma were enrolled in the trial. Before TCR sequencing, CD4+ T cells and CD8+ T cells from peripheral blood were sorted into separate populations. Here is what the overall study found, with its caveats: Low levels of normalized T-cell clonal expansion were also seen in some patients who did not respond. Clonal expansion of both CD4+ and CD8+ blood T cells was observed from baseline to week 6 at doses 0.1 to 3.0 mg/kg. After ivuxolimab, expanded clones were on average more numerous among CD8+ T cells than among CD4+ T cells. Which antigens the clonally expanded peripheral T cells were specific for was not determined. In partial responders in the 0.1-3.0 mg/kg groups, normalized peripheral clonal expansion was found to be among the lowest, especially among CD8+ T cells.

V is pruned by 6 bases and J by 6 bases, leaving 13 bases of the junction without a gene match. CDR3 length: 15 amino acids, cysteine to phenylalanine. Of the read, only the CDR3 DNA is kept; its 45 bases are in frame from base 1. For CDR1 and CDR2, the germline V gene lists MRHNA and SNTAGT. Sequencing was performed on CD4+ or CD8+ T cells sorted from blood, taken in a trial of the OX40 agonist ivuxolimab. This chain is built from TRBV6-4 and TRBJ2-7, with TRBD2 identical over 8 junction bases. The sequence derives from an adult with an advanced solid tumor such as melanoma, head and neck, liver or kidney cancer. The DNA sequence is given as TGTGCCAGCAGGGATAGCGGGATCCCCTCTTGCGAGCAGTACTTC. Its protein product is CASRDSGIPSCEQYF.